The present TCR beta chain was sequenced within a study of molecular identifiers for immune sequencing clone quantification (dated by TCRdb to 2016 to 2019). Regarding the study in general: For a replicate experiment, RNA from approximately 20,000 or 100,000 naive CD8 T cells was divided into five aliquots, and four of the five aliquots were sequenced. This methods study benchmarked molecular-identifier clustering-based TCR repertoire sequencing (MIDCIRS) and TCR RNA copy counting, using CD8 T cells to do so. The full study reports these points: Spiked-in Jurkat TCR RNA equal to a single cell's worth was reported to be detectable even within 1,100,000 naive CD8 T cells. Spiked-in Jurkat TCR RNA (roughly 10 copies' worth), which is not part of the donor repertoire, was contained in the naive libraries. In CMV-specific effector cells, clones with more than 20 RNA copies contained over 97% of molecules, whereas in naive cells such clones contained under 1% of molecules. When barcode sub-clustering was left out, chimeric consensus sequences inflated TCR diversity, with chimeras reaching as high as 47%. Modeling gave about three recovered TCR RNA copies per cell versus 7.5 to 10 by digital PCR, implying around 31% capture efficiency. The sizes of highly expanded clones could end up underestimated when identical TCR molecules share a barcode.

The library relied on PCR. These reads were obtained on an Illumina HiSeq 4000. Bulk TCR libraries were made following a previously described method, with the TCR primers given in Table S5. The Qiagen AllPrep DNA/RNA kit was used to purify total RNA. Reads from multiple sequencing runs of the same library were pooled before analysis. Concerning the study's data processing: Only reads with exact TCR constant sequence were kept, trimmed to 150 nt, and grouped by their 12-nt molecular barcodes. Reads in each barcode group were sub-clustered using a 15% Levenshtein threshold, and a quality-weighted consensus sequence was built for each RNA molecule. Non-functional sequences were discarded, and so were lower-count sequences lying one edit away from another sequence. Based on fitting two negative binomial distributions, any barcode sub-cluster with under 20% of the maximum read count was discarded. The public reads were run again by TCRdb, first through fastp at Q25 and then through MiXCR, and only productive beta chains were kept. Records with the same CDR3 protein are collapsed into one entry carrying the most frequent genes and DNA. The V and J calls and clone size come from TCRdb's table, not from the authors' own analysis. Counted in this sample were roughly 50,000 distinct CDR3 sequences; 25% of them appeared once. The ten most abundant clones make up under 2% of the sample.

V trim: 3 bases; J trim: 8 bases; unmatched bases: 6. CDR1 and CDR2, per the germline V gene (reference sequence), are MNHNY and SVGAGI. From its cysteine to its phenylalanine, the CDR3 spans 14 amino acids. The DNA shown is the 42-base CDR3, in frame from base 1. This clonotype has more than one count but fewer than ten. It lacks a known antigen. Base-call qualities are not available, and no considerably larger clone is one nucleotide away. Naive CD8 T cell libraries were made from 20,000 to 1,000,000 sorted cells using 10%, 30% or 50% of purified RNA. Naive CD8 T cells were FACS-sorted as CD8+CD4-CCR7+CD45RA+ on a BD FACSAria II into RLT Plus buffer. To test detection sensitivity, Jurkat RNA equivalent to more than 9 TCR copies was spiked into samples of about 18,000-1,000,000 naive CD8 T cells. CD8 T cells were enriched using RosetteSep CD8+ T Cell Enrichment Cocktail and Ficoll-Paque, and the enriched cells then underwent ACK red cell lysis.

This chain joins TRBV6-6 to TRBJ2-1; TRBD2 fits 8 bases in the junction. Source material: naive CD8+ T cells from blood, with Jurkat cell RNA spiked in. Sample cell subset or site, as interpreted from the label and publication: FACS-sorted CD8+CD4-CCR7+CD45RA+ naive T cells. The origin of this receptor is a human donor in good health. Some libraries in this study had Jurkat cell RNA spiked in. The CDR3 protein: CASSYVAGGDEQFF. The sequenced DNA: TGTGCCAGCAGTTATGTCGCGGGAGGAGATGAGCAGTTCTTC.